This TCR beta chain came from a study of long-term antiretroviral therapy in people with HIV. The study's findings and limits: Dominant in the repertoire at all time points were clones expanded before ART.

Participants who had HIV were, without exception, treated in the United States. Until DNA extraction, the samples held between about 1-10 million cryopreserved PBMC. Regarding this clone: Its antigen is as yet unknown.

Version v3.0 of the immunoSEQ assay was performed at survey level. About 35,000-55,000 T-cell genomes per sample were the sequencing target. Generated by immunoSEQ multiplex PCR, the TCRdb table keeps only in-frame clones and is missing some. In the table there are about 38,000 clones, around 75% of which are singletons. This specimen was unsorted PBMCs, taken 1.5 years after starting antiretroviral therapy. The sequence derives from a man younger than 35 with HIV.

The CDR3 nucleotides are TGTGCCAGCACGAGGGGGGAATCCTACGAGCAGTACTTC. This gives the protein CASTRGESYEQYF. The chain uses TRBV2 and TRBJ2-7; D assignment may be TRBD1 or TRBD2 (6 bases each). V shed 7 bases and J shed 1 base, with 11 bases lying between them. The CDR3 totals 13 residues. The germline V gene encodes CDR1 SNHLY and CDR2 FYNNEI.